This note documents a single T cell receptor (beta chain) sequence. This clone was found many times. Its antigen remains unidentified. No base qualities exist here, and no much larger clone lies one base off it. The data belong to a study of blood T cell repertoires in COVID-19 (dated by TCRdb to between 2020 and 2021). Turning to the overall study: Samples from collaborators originated in the United States, Italy and Spain and spanned both the acute and convalescent phases of COVID-19. The samples were drawn from two sources: the first 160 participants of the ongoing ImmuneRACE study, and fewer than 1,500 subjects contributed by 6 global collaborators. The repertoires were released in a freely available public database meant as a resource for research on the immune response to SARS-CoV-2. The material from the prospective study consisted of cDNA or gDNA derived from T cells, B-cell-depleted T cells, or PBMCs. Where available, HLA class I and class II types were obtained from metadata supplied by the sample provider rather than from assay-based typing. Subjects who had been exposed to COVID-19, were actively infected with it, or had recovered from it provided the deeply sampled blood TCRbeta repertoires that made up the dataset. Nearly every sample came with metadata listing a de-identified subject ID, COVID-19 status, age in years and sex. The paper's findings and limits, for the study overall: Clinical and demographic metadata were provided uncurated, with the amount varying by source and participant.

Counted from cysteine to phenylalanine, this CDR3 has 15 amino acids. Only CDR3 DNA remains: 45 bases, in frame from the first base. Unmatched junction bases come to 11, with V trimmed by 10 bases and J by 6 bases. CDR1 and CDR2, looked up from the germline V gene (reference sequence), are MNHNY and SVGAGI. TCRbeta CDR3 regions were amplified from genomic DNA by means of the immunoSEQ Assay, a bias-controlled multiplex PCR. For the original study's pipeline: Nucleated cell counts per sample were estimated from amplification of reference gene primers within the assay. Sequence reads were collapsed and filtered to measure the absolute abundance of every unique TCRbeta CDR3 rearrangement. Productive Simpson clonality was computed per sample as the square root of Simpson's diversity index over productive rearrangements. What TCRdb holds here is the immuneACCESS table cut down to in-frame rearrangements. Part of the clones is not present; checked against another copy, under half of the missing clones reflect an unresolved V gene, and the others are unexplained. D and trimming come from the DNA, and the V and J calls and clone size come from that table. A total of some 63,000 clones appear in this sample, around 80% of them only once. Jointly, the top ten make up more than 30% of the sample.

Whole blood was collected in K2EDTA tubes by collaborating institutions according to the institutions' own protocols. For TCRbeta analysis, collaborator samples were shipped as frozen whole blood, as isolated PBMCs, or as DNA extracted from either sample type. The chain couples TRBV6-6 to TRBJ2-1, and TRBD1 matches 11 of the central bases. The clonotype comes from a human donor in a cohort sampled during active COVID-19. The sequencing sample was made of peripheral blood. The CDR3 reads as follows: CATGPRDRGGNEQFF. The bases read TGTGCCACAGGACCTCGGGACAGGGGGGGCAATGAGCAGTTCTTC.